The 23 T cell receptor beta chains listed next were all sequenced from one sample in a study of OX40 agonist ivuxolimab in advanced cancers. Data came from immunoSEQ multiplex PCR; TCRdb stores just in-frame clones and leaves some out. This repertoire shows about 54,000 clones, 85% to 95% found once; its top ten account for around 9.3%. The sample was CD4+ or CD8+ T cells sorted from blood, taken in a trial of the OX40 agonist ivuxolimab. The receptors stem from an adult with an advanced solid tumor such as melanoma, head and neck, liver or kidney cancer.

CDR3 in amino acids: CASSQNSGPYEQYF. The DNA for the CDR3 is TGTGCCAGTAGCCAGAATTCAGGGCCCTACGAGCAGTACTTC. The chain is built from TRBV19 and TRBJ2-7, with D perhaps TRBD1 (5 bases). Per germline, CDR1 LNHDA and CDR2 SQIVND (reference sequence). Trimming removed 6 bases at V and 2 bases at J, with 14 bases between. This CDR3 spans 14 amino acids.

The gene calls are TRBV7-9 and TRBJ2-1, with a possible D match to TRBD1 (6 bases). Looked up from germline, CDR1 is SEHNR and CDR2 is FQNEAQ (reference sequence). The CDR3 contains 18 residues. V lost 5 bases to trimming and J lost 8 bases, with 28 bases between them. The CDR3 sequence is CASSPPASGTLFGDEQFF. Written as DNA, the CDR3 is TGTGCCAGCAGCCCACCGGCCTCCGGGACACTCTTTGGGGATGAGCAGTTCTTC.

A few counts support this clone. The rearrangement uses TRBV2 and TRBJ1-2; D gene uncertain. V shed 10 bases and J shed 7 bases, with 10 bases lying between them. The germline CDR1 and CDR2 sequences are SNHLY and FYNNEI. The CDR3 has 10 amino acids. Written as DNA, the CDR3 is TGTGCCACCCCGGGTGGTGGCTACACCTTC. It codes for CATPGGGYTF. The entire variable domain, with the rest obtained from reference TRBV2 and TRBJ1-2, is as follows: EPEVTQTPSHQVTQMGQEVILRCVPISNHLYFYWYRQILGQKVEFLVSFYNNEISEKSEIFDDQFSVERPDGSNFTLKIRSTKLEDSAMYFCATPGGGYTFGSGTRLTVV.

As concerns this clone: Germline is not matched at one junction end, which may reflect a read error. The CDR3, as DNA: TGTGCCAGCAGTATAACTAGCGGGAGGGCCTTCAATGGGCAGTTCTTC. This encodes CASSITSGRAFNGQFF. The V and J genes are TRBV27 and TRBJ2-1, with 13 bases identical to TRBD2. Per the germline V gene, CDR1 is MNHEY and CDR2 is SMNVEV (reference sequence). The CDR3 spans 16 residues.

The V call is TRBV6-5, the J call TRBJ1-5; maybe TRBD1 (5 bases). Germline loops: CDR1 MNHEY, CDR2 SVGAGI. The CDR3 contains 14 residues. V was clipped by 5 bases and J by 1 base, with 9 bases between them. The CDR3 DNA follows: TGTGCCAGCAGTCCAGGGAGGAGCAATCAGCCCCAGCATTTT. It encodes CASSPGRSNQPQHF.

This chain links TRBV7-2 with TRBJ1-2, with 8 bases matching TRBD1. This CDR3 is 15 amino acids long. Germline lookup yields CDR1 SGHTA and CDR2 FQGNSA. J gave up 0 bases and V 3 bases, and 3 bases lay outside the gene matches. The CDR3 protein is CASSFMTGANYGYTF. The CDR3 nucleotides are TGTGCCAGCAGCTTTATGACAGGGGCTAACTATGGCTACACCTTC.

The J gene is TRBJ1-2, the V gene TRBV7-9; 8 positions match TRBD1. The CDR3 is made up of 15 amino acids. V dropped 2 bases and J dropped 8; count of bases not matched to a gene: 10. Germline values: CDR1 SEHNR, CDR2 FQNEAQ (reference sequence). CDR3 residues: CASSLPGQGLWGYTF. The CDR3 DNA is TGTGCCAGCAGCTTACCAGGACAGGGCCTTTGGGGCTACACCTTC.

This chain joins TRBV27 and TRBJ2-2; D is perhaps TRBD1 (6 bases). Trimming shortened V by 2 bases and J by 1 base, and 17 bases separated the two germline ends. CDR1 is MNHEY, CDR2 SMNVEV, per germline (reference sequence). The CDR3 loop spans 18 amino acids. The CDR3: CASSLLASQGLNTGELFF. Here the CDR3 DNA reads TGTGCCAGCAGTTTACTAGCCTCACAGGGCTTGAACACCGGGGAGCTGTTTTTT.

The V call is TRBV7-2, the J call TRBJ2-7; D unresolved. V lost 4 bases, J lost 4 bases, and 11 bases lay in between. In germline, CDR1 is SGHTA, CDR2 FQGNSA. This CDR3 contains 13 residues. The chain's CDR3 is CASSYGVLYEQYF. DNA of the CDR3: TGTGCCAGCAGCTATGGGGTTCTATACGAGCAGTACTTC.

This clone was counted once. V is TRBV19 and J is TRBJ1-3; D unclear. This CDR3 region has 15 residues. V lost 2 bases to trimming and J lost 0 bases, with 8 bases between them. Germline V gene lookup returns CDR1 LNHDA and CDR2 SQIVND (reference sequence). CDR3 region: CASSITATSGNTIYF. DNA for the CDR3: TGTGCCAGTAGTATAACGGCGACCTCTGGAAACACCATATATTTT.

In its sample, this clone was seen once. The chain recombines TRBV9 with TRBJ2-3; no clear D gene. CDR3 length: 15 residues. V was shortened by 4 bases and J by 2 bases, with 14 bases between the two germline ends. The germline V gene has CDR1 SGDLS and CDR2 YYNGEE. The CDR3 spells CASSPISQATDTQYF. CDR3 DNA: TGTGCCAGCAGCCCCATCTCGCAGGCCACAGATACGCAGTATTTT.

CDR3 in amino acids: CASSQELAYYNEQFF. The CDR3 bases are TGCGCCAGCAGCCAAGAACTAGCCTATTACAATGAGCAGTTCTTC. This chain uses TRBV4-3 with TRBJ2-1, with a possible D match to TRBD2 (6 bases). The V end lost 0 bases, the J end lost 4 bases, and 10 bases lay between the germline ends. Per germline, CDR1 LGHNA and CDR2 YSLEER. The CDR3 is 15 residues long.

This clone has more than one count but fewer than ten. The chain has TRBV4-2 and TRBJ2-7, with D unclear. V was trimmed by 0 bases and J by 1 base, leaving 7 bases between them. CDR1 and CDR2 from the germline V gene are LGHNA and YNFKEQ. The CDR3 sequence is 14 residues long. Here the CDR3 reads CASSQDRGSYEQYF. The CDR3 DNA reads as TGTGCCAGCAGCCAAGATCGCGGATCCTACGAGCAGTACTTC.

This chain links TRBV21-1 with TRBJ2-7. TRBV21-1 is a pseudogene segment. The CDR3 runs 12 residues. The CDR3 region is CASVRRYGVQYF. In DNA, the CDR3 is TGTGCCAGCGTGCGACGGTACGGCGTGCAGTACTTC.

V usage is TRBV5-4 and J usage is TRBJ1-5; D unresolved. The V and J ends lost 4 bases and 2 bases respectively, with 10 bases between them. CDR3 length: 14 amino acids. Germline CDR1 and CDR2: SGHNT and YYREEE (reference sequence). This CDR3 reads CASSPEGGNQPQHF. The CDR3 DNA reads TGTGCCAGCAGCCCGGAGGGTGGCAATCAGCCCCAGCATTTT. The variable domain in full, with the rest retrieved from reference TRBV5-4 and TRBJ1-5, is ETGVTQSPTHLIKTRGQQVTLRCSSQSGHNTVSWYQQALGQGPQFIFQYYREEENGRGNFPPRFSGLQFPNYSSELNVNALELDDSALYLCASSPEGGNQPQHFGDGTRLSIL.

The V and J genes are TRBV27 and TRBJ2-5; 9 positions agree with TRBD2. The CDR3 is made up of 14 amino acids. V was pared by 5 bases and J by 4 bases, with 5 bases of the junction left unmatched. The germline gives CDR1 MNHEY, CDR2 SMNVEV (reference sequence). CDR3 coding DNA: TGTGCCAGCAGTAAACTAGCGGGTCGAGAGACCCAGTACTTC. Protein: CASSKLAGRETQYF.

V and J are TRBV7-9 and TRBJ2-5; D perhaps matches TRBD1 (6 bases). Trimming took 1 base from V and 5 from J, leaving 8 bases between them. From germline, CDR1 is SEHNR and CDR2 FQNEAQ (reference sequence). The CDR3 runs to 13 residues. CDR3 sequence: CASSLERGETQYF. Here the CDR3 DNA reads TGTGCCAGCAGCTTAGAGAGGGGGGAGACCCAGTACTTC.

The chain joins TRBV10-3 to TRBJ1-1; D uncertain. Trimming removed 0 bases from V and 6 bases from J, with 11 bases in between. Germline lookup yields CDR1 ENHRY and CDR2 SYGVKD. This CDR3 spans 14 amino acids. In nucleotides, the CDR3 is TGTGCCATCAGTGAGTCGTTGGTATGGGCTGAAGCTTTCTTT. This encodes CAISESLVWAEAFF.

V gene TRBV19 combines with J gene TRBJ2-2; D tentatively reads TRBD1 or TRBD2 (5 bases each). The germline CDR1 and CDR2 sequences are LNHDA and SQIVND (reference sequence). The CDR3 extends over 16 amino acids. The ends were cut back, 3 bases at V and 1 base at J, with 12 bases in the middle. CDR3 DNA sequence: TGTGCCAGTAGTATGCCCGCGAGGGGGAACACCGGGGAGCTGTTTTTT. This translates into CASSMPARGNTGELFF.

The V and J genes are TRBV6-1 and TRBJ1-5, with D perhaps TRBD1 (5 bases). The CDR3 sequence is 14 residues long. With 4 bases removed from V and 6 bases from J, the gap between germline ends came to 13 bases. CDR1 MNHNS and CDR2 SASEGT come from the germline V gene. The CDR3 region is CASSGGADIQPQHF. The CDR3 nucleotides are TGTGCCAGCAGTGGGGGCGCGGACATTCAGCCCCAGCATTTT.

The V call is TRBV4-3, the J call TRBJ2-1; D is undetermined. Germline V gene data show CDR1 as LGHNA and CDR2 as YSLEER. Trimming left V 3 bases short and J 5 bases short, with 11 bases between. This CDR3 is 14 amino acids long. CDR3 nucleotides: TGCGCCAGCAGCCAGATCTCACAGAACAATGAGCAGTTCTTC. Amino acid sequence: CASSQISQNNEQFF.

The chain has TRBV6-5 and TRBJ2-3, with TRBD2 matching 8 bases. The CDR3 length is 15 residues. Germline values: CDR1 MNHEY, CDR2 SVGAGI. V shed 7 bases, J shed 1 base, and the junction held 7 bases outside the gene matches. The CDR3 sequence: CASMEFSGGTDTQYF. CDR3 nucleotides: TGTGCCAGCATGGAGTTTAGCGGGGGCACAGATACGCAGTATTTT.

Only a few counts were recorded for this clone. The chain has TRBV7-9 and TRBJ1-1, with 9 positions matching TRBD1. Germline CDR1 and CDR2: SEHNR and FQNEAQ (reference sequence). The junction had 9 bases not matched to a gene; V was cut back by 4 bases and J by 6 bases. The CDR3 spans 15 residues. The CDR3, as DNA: TGTGCCAGCAGCTCCGCGGGACAGGGAGGGGCTGAAGCTTTCTTT. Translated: CASSSAGQGGAEAFF.